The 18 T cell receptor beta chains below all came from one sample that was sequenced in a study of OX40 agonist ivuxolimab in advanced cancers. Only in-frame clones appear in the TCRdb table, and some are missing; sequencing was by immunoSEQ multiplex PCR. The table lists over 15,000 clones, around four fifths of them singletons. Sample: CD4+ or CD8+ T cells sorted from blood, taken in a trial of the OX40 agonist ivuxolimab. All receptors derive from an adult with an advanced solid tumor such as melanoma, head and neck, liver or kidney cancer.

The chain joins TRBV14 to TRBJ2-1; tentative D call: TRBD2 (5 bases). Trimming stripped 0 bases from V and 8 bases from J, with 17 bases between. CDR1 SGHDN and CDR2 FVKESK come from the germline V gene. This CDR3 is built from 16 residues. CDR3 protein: CASSQDRDISGDEQFF. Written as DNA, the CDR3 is TGTGCCAGCAGCCAAGATCGGGATATTAGTGGGGATGAGCAGTTCTTC.

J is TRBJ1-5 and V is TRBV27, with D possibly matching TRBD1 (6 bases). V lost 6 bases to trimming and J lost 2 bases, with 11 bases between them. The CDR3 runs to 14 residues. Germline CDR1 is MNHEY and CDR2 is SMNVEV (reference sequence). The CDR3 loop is CASRGGGGNQPQHF. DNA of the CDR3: TGTGCCAGCAGAGGGGGAGGTGGCAATCAGCCCCAGCATTTT.

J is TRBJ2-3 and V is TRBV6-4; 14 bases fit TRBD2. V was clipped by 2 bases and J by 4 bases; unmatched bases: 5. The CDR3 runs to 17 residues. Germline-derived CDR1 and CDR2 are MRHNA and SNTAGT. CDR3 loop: CASSDGTSGSGADTQYF. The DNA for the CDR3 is TGTGCCAGCAGTGACGGGACTAGCGGGAGTGGGGCAGATACGCAGTATTTT.

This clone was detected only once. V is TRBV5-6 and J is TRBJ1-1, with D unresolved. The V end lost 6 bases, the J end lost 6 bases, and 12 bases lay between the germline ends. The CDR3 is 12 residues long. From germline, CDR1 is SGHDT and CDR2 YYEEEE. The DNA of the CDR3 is TGTGCCAGCACCTTAAGGAGCTCTGAAGCTTTCTTT. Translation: CASTLRSSEAFF.

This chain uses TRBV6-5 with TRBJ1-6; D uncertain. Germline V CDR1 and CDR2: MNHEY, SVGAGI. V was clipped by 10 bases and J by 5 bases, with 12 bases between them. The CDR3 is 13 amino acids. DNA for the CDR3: TGTGCCACCTCAGACACTAATAATTCACCCCTCCACTTT. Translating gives CATSDTNNSPLHF.

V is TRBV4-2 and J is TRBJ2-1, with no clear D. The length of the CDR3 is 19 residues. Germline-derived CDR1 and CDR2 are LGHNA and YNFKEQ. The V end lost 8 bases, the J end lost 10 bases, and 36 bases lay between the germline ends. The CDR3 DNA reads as TGTGCCAGCGTACAAAGGGCCTTTACCCCCGACCTGGCATTCGTGGAGCAGTTCTTC. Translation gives CASVQRAFTPDLAFVEQFF.

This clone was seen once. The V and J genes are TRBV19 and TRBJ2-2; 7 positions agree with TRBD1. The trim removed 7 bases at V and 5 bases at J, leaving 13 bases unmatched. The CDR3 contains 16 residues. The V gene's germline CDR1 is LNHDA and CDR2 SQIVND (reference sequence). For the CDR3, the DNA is TGTGCCAGTACCCATATTGGGTCGGGACAGACCGGGGAGCTGTTTTTT. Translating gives CASTHIGSGQTGELFF.

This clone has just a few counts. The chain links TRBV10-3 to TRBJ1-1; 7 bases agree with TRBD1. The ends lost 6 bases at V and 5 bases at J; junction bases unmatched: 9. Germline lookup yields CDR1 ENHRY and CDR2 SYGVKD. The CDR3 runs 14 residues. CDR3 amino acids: CAIRAPGGWTEAFF. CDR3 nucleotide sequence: TGTGCCATCAGGGCACCAGGGGGATGGACTGAAGCTTTCTTT.

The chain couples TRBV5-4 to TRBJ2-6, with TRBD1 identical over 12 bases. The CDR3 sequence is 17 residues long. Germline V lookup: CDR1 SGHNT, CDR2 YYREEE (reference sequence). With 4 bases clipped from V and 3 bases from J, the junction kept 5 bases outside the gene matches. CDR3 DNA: TGTGCCAGCAGCCCCGGGACAGGGGGCGTTGGGGCCAACGTCCTGACTTTC. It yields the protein CASSPGTGGVGANVLTF.

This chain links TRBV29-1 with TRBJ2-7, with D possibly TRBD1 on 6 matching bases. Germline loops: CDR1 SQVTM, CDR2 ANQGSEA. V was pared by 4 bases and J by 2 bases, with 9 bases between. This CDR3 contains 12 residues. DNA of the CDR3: TGCAGCGTTGTGGACAGTACCTACGAGCAGTACTTC. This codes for CSVVDSTYEQYF.

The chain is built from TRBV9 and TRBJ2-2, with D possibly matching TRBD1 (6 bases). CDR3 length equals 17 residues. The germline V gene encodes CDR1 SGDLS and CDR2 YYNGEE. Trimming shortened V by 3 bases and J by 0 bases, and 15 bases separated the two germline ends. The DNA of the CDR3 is TGTGCCAGCAGCGGGCCGCGCACAGGGCCGAACACCGGGGAGCTGTTTTTT. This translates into CASSGPRTGPNTGELFF. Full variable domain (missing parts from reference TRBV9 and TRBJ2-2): DSGVTQTPKHLITATGQRVTLRCSPRSGDLSVYWYQQSLDQGLQFLIQYYNGEERAKGNILERFSAQQFPDLHSELNLSSLELGDSALYFCASSGPRTGPNTGELFFGEGSRLTVL.

In DNA form, the CDR3 reads TGTGCCAGCAGTTACAGGGACCCCGAAGTCTACGAGCAGTACTTC. Translation: CASSYRDPEVYEQYF. The chain has TRBV6-5 and TRBJ2-7; the D gene could be TRBD1 or TRBD2 (5 bases each). Trimming cost V 2 bases and J 3 bases, with 14 bases left between them. The length of the CDR3 is 15 residues. Germline CDR1 is MNHEY and CDR2 is SVGAGI.

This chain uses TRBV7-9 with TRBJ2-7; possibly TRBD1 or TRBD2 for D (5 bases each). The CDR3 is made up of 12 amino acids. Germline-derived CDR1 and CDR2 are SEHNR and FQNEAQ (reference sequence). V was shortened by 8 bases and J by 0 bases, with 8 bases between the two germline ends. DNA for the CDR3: TGTGCCAGCGGGGGATCCTCCTACGAGCAGTACTTC. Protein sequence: CASGGSSYEQYF.

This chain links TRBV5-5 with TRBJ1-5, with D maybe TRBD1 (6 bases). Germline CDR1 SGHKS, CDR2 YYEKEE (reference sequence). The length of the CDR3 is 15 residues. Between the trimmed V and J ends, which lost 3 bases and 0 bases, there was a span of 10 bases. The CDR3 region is CASSSTGYSNQPQHF. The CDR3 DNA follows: TGTGCCAGCAGCTCGACAGGTTATAGCAATCAGCCCCAGCATTTT. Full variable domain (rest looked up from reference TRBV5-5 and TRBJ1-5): DAGVTQSPTHLIKTRGQQVTLRCSPISGHKSVSWYQQVLGQGPQFIFQYYEKEERGRGNFPDRFSARQFPNYSSELNVNALLLGDSALYLCASSSTGYSNQPQHFGDGTRLSIL.

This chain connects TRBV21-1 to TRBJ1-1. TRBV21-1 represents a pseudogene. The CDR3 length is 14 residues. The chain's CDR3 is CASSQSTIRTEAFF. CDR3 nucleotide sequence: TGTGCCAGCAGCCAAAGCACAATTCGCACTGAAGCTTTCTTT.

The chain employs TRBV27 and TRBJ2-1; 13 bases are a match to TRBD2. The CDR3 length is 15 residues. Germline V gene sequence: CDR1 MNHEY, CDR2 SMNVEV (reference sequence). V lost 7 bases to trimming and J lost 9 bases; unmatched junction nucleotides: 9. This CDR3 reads CASTILAGGQGEQFF. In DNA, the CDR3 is TGTGCCAGCACGATACTAGCGGGAGGGCAAGGTGAGCAGTTCTTC.

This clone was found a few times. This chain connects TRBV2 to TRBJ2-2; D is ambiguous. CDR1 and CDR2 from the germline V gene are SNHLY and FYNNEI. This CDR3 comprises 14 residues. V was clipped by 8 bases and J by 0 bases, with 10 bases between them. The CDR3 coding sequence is TGTGCCAGCGAAGGCGACCCGAACACCGGGGAGCTGTTTTTT. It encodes CASEGDPNTGELFF.

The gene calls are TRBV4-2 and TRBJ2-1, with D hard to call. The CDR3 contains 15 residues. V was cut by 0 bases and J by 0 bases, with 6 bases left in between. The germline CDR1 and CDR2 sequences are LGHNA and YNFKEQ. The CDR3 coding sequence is TGTGCCAGCAGCCAAGACACTGGCTCCTACAATGAGCAGTTCTTC. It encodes CASSQDTGSYNEQFF.